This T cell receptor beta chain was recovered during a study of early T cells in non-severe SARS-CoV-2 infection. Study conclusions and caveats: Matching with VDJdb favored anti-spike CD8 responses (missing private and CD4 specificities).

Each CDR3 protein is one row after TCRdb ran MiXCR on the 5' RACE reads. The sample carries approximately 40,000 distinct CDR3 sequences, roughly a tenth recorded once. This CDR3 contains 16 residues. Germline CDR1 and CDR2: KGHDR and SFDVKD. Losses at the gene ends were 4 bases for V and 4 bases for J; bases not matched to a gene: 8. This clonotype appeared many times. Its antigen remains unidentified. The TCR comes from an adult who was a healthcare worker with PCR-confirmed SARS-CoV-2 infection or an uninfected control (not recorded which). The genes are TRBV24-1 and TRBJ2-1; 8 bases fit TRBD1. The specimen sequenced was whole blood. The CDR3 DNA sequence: TGTGCCACCAGTGACCTGACAGGGGATCAGTACAATGAGCAGTTCTTC. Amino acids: CATSDLTGDQYNEQFF.